This T cell receptor (beta chain) was identified in a study of cytomegalovirus exposure and HLA in healthy donors. The PCR employed 60 Vbeta primers together with 13 Jbeta primers. Original handling: Unique TCR beta chains totaled some 81 million in a later count, with approximately 10 million of them shared. Sequencing used immunoSEQ multiplex PCR; TCRdb keeps in-frame clones, though not all of them. That table gives V, J and clone size, and the DNA gave D and trimming. The record lists about 110,000 clones, of which the ten most abundant hold more than 0.5%. CDR1 is GTSNPN and CDR2 is SVGIG in the germline V gene (reference sequence). CDR3 length: 17 residues. V dropped 2 bases and J dropped 4; count of bases not matched to a gene: 16.

The rearrangement uses TRBV30 and TRBJ2-7, with 8 bases that match TRBD2. This sequence originates from a man aged 50-60 years in good health and CMV-seronegative. The sample was PBMCs. The CDR3 reads CAWSNLEGGREEYEQYF. The CDR3 coding sequence is TGTGCCTGGAGTAATCTAGAGGGTGGGCGGGAGGAGTACGAGCAGTACTTC.